This T cell receptor beta chain was sequenced for a study of regulatory T cells in long-lasting Graves disease. Regarding the study as a whole: Persistent patients had a count of shared public clonotypes (approximately 2,800) that exceeded that of new patients (almost 1,000). There was favoring of TRBV28, TRBJ1-2 and TRBJ2-5 in persistent disease.

Time point given: newly diagnosed GD, antithyroid drugs for less than 3 months. The authors made the TCR library using RNA they extracted from PBMCs. Ten or more counts support this clonotype. What it binds is unknown. Library construction for TCR beta used iRepertoire HTBI primers and Arm-PCR of CDR3 regions. TCRdb re-analysed the multiplex PCR reads in MiXCR, keeping a single row per CDR3 protein. The sample includes roughly 420,000 distinct CDR3 sequences, about a sixth of them seen just once. J lost 3 bases, V lost 6 bases, and 10 bases had no gene match. Germline V lookup: CDR1 SNHLY, CDR2 FYNNEI. The CDR3 consists of 16 residues.

This chain links TRBV2 with TRBJ1-1, with 10 bases identical to TRBD1. Sequences were derived from peripheral blood mononuclear cells (PBMCs), sampled at new diagnosis, from a patient treated with antithyroid drugs. The TCR was taken from a female donor with Graves disease. CDR3 sequence reads: CASSALGTGEDTEAFF. DNA of the CDR3: TGTGCCAGCAGCGCCCTCGGGACAGGGGAGGACACTGAAGCTTTCTTT. The whole variable domain, filled in from reference TRBV2 and TRBJ1-1, reads EPEVTQTPSHQVTQMGQEVILRCVPISNHLYFYWYRQILGQKVEFLVSFYNNEISEKSEIFDDQFSVERPDGSNFTLKIRSTKLEDSAMYFCASSALGTGEDTEAFFGQGTRLTVV.